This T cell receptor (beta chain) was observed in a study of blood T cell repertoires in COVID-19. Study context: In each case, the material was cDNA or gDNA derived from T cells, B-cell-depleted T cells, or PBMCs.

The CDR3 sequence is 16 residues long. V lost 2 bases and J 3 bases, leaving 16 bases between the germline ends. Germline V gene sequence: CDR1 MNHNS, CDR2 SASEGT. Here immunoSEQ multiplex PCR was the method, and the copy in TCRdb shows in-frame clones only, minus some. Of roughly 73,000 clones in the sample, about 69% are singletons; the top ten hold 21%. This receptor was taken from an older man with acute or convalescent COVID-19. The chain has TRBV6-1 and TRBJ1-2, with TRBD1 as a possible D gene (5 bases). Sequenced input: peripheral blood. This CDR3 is CASSERGGRRDYGYTF. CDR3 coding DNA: TGTGCCAGCAGTGAACGCGGGGGACGGAGGGACTATGGCTACACCTTC.